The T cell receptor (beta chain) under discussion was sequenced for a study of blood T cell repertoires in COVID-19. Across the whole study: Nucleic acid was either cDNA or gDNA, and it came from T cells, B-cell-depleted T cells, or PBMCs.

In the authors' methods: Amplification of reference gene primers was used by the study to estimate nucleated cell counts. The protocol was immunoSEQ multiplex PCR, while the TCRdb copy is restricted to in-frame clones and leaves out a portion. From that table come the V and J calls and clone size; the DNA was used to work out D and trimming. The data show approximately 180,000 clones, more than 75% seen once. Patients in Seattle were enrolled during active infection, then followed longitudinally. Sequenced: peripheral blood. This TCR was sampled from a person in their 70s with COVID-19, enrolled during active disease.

CDR3 in DNA: TGTGCCAGCAGCTTTGGACAGACGAACACTGAAGCTTTCTTT. It codes for CASSFGQTNTEAFF. The chain joins TRBV5-6 to TRBJ1-1; tentatively, D is TRBD1 (6 bases). Trimming took 2 bases from V and 1 from J, leaving 9 bases between them. The CDR3 contains 14 residues. Germline values: CDR1 SGHDT, CDR2 YYEEEE. The variable domain in full, with the rest retrieved from reference TRBV5-6 and TRBJ1-1, is DAGVTQSPTHLIKTRGQQVTLRCSPKSGHDTVSWYQQALGQGPQFIFQYYEEEERQRGNFPDRFSGHQFPNYSSELNVNALLLGDSALYLCASSFGQTNTEAFFGQGTRLTVV.